The 23 T cell receptor beta chains listed next were all sequenced from one sample in a study of shared clonotypes between healthy human individuals (dated by TCRdb to about 2020). For the CD8 naive samples, CD45RO-negative cells were positively selected for CCR7, yielding a CD45RA+CCR7+ population from which TemRA cells were excluded. The library was built by means of the immunoSEQ multiplex PCR assay. In its TCRdb copy, this immuneACCESS table keeps in-frame sequences only and misses some clones. Where compared with another copy, unresolved V genes explain less than half of these, and the others have no known cause. Across this sample there are hundreds of thousands of clones, with 92% seen only once. Roughly 24% of the sample is taken by the ten largest. Input material: naive CD8+ T cells sorted from blood. The intended sense of this specimen's cell subset or site label: CD45RA+CCR7+. The receptors originated from a man aged 25 to 40 in good health.

The chain carries TRBV7-2 and TRBJ1-5; D is ambiguous. The CDR3 covers 16 residues. V was clipped by 1 base and J by 0 bases, with 10 bases between them. The germline V gene encodes CDR1 SGHTA and CDR2 FQGNSA. CDR3 bases: TGTGCCAGCAGCTTAGGGGTGGAGGGTAGCAATCAGCCCCAGCATTTT. Translation: CASSLGVEGSNQPQHF.

This sequence joins TRBV19 and TRBJ2-3; 10 nucleotides agree with TRBD2. The V gene's germline CDR1 is LNHDA and CDR2 SQIVND (reference sequence). The CDR3 spans 16 residues. V was pared by 4 bases and J by 2 bases, with 6 bases of the junction left unmatched. The CDR3 here is CASSTWLAGDTDTQYF. The CDR3 DNA reads as TGTGCCAGTAGTACTTGGCTAGCGGGAGACACAGATACGCAGTATTTT.

The V gene is TRBV7-9, the J gene TRBJ2-7; the D gene is possibly TRBD2 (6 bases). The V gene lost 5 bases and the J gene lost 2 bases, with 19 bases spanning the gap. Germline CDR1 is SEHNR and CDR2 is FQNEAQ (reference sequence). The CDR3 extends over 16 amino acids. CDR3 coding DNA: TGTGCCAGCAGCCCACCTCTTAGGCGGGGCCCCTACGAGCAGTACTTC. Residues: CASSPPLRRGPYEQYF.

This rearrangement joins TRBV28 to TRBJ2-3; the D is unclear. Per the germline V gene, CDR1 is MDHEN and CDR2 is SYDVKM. Trimming left V 3 bases short and J 2 bases short, with 12 bases between. The CDR3 totals 15 residues. CDR3 sequence (DNA): TGTGCCAGCAGTTTGGGCCGGCTAATCACAGATACGCAGTATTTT. Amino acid sequence: CASSLGRLITDTQYF. Full variable domain (remainder filled in from reference TRBV28 and TRBJ2-3): DVKVTQSSRYLVKRTGEKVFLECVQDMDHENMFWYRQDPGLGLRLIYFSYDVKMKEKGDIPEGYSVSREKKERFSLILESASTNQTSMYLCASSLGRLITDTQYFGPGTRLTVL.

The chain joins TRBV7-9 to TRBJ1-1; D unclear. This CDR3 is built from 13 residues. Germline V gene lookup returns CDR1 SEHNR and CDR2 FQNEAQ (reference sequence). V lost 7 bases and J lost 7, with 16 bases in between. The CDR3, as DNA: TGTGCCAGCACCCCGCCCCCGGGAGTTGAAGCTTTCTTT. The encoded protein is CASTPPPGVEAFF.

This rearrangement joins TRBV28 to TRBJ2-5; 11 positions agree with TRBD2. The J segment lost 5 bases and the V segment lost 4 bases, leaving 9 bases of the junction unmatched. The CDR3 covers 16 residues. Germline V lookup: CDR1 MDHEN, CDR2 SYDVKM. The CDR3 DNA reads as TGTGCCAGCAGTTCAATACTAGCGGGAGCGGTGGAGACCCAGTACTTC. Its translation: CASSSILAGAVETQYF.

The rearrangement links TRBV23-1 to TRBJ2-7; the D call may be TRBD1 or TRBD2 (6 bases each). TRBV23-1 is recorded as an ORF, its role being uncertain. The CDR3 is 16 residues long. Trimming stripped 3 bases from V and 1 base from J, with 16 bases between. CDR3 sequence (DNA): TGCGCCAGCAGTCACTTGGGACGGGGGCCATCCTACGAGCAGTACTTC. It codes for CASSHLGRGPSYEQYF.

The V and J genes are TRBV7-6 and TRBJ2-3; D call uncertain. The CDR3 consists of 14 residues. V was shortened by 1 base and J by 4 bases, with 9 bases between the two germline ends. The V gene's germline CDR1 is SGHVS and CDR2 FNYEAQ. The CDR3 loop is CASSLERFPDTQYF. As DNA, the CDR3 is TGTGCCAGCAGCTTAGAACGGTTCCCAGATACGCAGTATTTT.

In this sample, this clone turned up a few times. The gene calls are TRBV7-6 and TRBJ2-5; 12 bases line up with TRBD1. Germline CDR1 and CDR2: SGHVS and FNYEAQ. This CDR3 is built from 17 residues. Losses at the gene ends were 3 bases for V and 5 bases for J; bases not matched to a gene: 10. The CDR3 protein is CASSFPGQGADFETQYF. CDR3 in DNA: TGTGCCAGCAGCTTCCCGGGACAGGGGGCCGATTTTGAGACCCAGTACTTC.

The chain carries TRBV7-6 and TRBJ2-7; D might be TRBD1 (5 bases). The CDR3 loop spans 14 amino acids. Deletions cut 4 bases from V and 2 bases from J, with 12 bases between. The germline V gene encodes CDR1 SGHVS and CDR2 FNYEAQ. The CDR3 nucleotides read TGTGCCAGCAGCTCGACAGACACCACCTACGAGCAGTACTTC. It yields the protein CASSSTDTTYEQYF.

The chain recombines TRBV5-6 with TRBJ2-7; D call uncertain. The V and J ends lost 3 bases and 0 bases respectively, with 13 bases between them. The CDR3 runs to 15 residues. Germline assignment: CDR1 SGHDT and CDR2 YYEEEE. This CDR3 is CASSSTVDTSYEQYF. The CDR3 DNA reads as TGTGCCAGCAGCTCCACCGTCGACACCTCCTACGAGCAGTACTTC.

This clone was counted once. In nucleotides, the CDR3 is TGCGCCAGCAGCCAAGCGCTAGTTAGGGGTGAGCAGTTCTTC. This translates into CASSQALVRGEQFF. The V gene is TRBV4-3, the J gene TRBJ2-1, with a weak D call TRBD1 (5 bases). The CDR3 totals 14 residues. Germline V gives CDR1 LGHNA, CDR2 YSLEER. Trimming stripped 1 base from V and 9 bases from J, with 13 bases between.

With respect to this clone: The sample has other DNA sequences that encode this CDR3 too. The CDR3 loop reads CASSLGQGASSYEQYF. CDR3 DNA sequence: TGCGCCAGCAGCTTGGGGCAGGGGGCGAGCTCCTACGAGCAGTACTTC. This sequence joins TRBV5-1 and TRBJ2-7; 8 bases map to TRBD1. Germline V CDR1 and CDR2: SGHRS, YFSETQ. The trim removed 0 bases at V and 0 bases at J, leaving 5 bases unmatched. The CDR3 is made up of 16 amino acids.

The V and J genes are TRBV28 and TRBJ2-7; 14 bases line up with TRBD2. J was trimmed by 2 bases and V by 6 bases; bases with no gene match: 3. The CDR3 loop spans 15 amino acids. Germline V gene lookup returns CDR1 MDHEN and CDR2 SYDVKM. The CDR3: CASRLTSGRAYEQYF. CDR3 nucleotide sequence: TGTGCCAGCAGGCTGACTAGCGGGAGGGCCTACGAGCAGTACTTC.

The rearrangement links TRBV27 to TRBJ2-4; TRBD1 is a possible D gene (6 bases). V shed 6 bases and J shed 1 base, with 22 bases lying between them. The CDR3 extends over 18 amino acids. CDR1 MNHEY and CDR2 SMNVEV come from the germline V gene (reference sequence). The CDR3: CASRLGTLRLGAKNIQYF. CDR3 coding DNA: TGTGCCAGCAGGCTAGGGACACTTCGCCTGGGGGCCAAAAACATTCAGTACTTC.

This clone was picked up one time. The rearrangement uses TRBV7-6 and TRBJ2-5, with D unresolved. In germline, CDR1 is SGHVS, CDR2 FNYEAQ. The ends were cut back, 2 bases at V and 2 bases at J, with 18 bases in the middle. The CDR3 covers 17 residues. The CDR3, as DNA: TGTGCCAGCAGCTTAAGATCGGCCCTACGGCATCAAGAGACCCAGTACTTC. Protein product: CASSLRSALRHQETQYF.

The chain employs TRBV18 and TRBJ2-2, with D perhaps assigned TRBD1 or TRBD2 (5 bases each). The CDR3 is 15 amino acids. CDR1 is KGHSH and CDR2 is LQKENI in the germline V gene. Trimming removed 2 bases at V and 4 bases at J, with 11 bases between. CDR3 nucleotide sequence: TGTGCCAGCTCACCAGTCGGGGCAGGCACCGGGGAGCTGTTTTTT. It is translated as CASSPVGAGTGELFF.

J is TRBJ2-3 and V is TRBV7-2, with D uncertain. This CDR3 region has 15 residues. Between the trimmed V and J ends, which lost 6 bases and 2 bases, there was a span of 15 bases. Germline assignment: CDR1 SGHTA and CDR2 FQGNSA. CDR3 nucleotide sequence: TGTGCCAGCAGTCAACCCGAGGTCTTCACAGATACGCAGTATTTT. Translated, it gives CASSQPEVFTDTQYF.

This clone was observed once. Written as DNA, the CDR3 is TGTGCCAGCAGGGGCCGCCGGCATGAGCAGTTCTTC. The encoded protein is CASRGRRHEQFF. The chain joins TRBV2 to TRBJ2-1; D call uncertain. V was pared by 6 bases and J by 8 bases, with 11 bases between. The CDR3 is made up of 12 amino acids. Looked up from germline, CDR1 is SNHLY and CDR2 is FYNNEI.

The CDR3 protein is CASPGTGGCEQYF. The CDR3 bases are TGTGCCAGTCCCGGGACAGGGGGTTGCGAGCAGTACTTC. This chain uses TRBV25-1 with TRBJ2-7, with 11 bases matching TRBD1. The CDR3 consists of 13 residues. Trimming cost V 9 bases and J 6 bases; bases outside gene matches: 7. CDR1 and CDR2 (germline): MGHDK, SYGVNS.

V and J are TRBV27 and TRBJ2-5, with 9 nucleotides matching TRBD1. The germline CDR1 and CDR2 sequences are MNHEY and SMNVEV (reference sequence). J lost 4 bases, V lost 5 bases, and 17 bases had no gene match. This CDR3 region has 18 residues. The CDR3 loop is CASSPSVRLLTGGETQYF. CDR3 bases: TGTGCCAGCAGTCCTTCCGTCCGTCTTTTGACAGGGGGAGAGACCCAGTACTTC.

The gene calls are TRBV19 and TRBJ2-3, with a tentative D call TRBD2 (6 bases). Trimming took 3 bases from V and 3 from J, leaving 13 bases between them. Germline V gene sequence: CDR1 LNHDA, CDR2 SQIVND (reference sequence). This CDR3 is built from 15 residues. The CDR3 sequence is CASSMSGAATDTQYF. The CDR3, as DNA: TGTGCCAGTAGTATGTCGGGAGCGGCGACAGATACGCAGTATTTT.

This sequence joins TRBV11-2 and TRBJ2-7; D is possibly TRBD1 (6 bases). V was shortened by 4 bases and J by 5 bases, with 15 bases between the two germline ends. Germline loops: CDR1 SGHAT, CDR2 FQNNGV. The CDR3 consists of 14 residues. Here the CDR3 DNA reads TGTGCCAGCAGCTCCGCAAACCGGGACAACGAGCAGTACTTC. Amino acids: CASSSANRDNEQYF.